What follows describes a single T cell receptor (beta chain). Its antigen remains unidentified. This entry comes from a study of shared clonotypes between healthy human individuals. The CDR3 has 15 residues. Trimming took 5 bases from V and 9 from J, leaving 22 bases between them. CDR1 and CDR2 (germline): MNHEY, SVGAGI. Here immunoSEQ multiplex PCR was the method, and the copy in TCRdb shows in-frame clones only, minus some. The sample has 1 million to 1.2 million clones; 60% to 85% are singletons. Findings and limits, study-wide: Larger estimated richness was generally seen in naive subsets than in memory subsets. Clonotypes shared by all four sorted-subset donors had higher generation probabilities than non-shared clonotypes.

The V gene is TRBV6-5, the J gene TRBJ1-1; D call uncertain. This receptor was taken from a man in his late teens or twenties in good health. Some clones in this sample may be carry-over from other donors' samples. The sequenced sample consisted of memory CD4+ T cells from PBMCs. The subset is: CD45RA-negative fraction. CDR3 in DNA: TGTGCCAGCAGTACCCATACGGCCGGGCAGCCACAAGCTTTCTTT. It translates to CASSTHTAGQPQAFF.